The 3 T cell receptor beta chains below come from one sample, sequenced in a study of OX40 agonist ivuxolimab in advanced cancers. Using immunoSEQ multiplex PCR, the repertoire was profiled, and TCRdb retains in-frame clones only, with some absent. Here the sample spans 30,000 to 35,000 clones, 82% being singletons. Specimen: CD4+ or CD8+ T cells sorted from blood, collected in a trial of the OX40 agonist ivuxolimab. The receptors here all came from an adult with an advanced solid tumor such as melanoma, head and neck, liver or kidney cancer.

The J gene is TRBJ2-1, the V gene TRBV11-2; 9 nucleotides align to TRBD2. CDR1 SGHAT and CDR2 FQNNGV come from the germline V gene. This CDR3 spans 17 amino acids. V was clipped by 0 bases and J by 5 bases; unmatched bases: 8. CDR3 sequence reads: CASSLDSAGLANNEQFF. DNA of the CDR3: TGTGCCAGCAGCTTAGACTCGGCGGGACTAGCTAACAATGAGCAGTTCTTC. The variable domain in full, with the rest retrieved from reference TRBV11-2 and TRBJ2-1, is EAGVAQSPRYKIIEKRQSVAFWCNPISGHATLYWYQQILGQGPKLLIQFQNNGVVDDSQLPKDRFSAERLKGVDSTLKIQPAKLEDSAVYLCASSLDSAGLANNEQFFGPGTRLTVL.

The V gene is TRBV27, the J gene TRBJ1-1; a weak D match, TRBD1 (5 bases). The germline V gene has CDR1 MNHEY and CDR2 SMNVEV (reference sequence). With 6 bases removed from V and 4 bases from J, the gap between germline ends came to 15 bases. The CDR3 runs 14 residues. The CDR3 coding sequence is TGTGCCAGCAGCGCCGAGGGACTGCGCACTGAAGCTTTCTTT. It codes for CASSAEGLRTEAFF.

V is TRBV4-2 and J is TRBJ2-4, with TRBD2 as a possible D gene (6 bases). Per germline, CDR1 LGHNA and CDR2 YNFKEQ. The CDR3 covers 12 residues. Deletions cut 1 base from V and 16 bases from J, with 14 bases between. In nucleotides, the CDR3 is TGTGCCAGCAGCCAAGTGGGGGGTTCGCCCTACTTC. This sequence encodes CASSQVGGSPYF.